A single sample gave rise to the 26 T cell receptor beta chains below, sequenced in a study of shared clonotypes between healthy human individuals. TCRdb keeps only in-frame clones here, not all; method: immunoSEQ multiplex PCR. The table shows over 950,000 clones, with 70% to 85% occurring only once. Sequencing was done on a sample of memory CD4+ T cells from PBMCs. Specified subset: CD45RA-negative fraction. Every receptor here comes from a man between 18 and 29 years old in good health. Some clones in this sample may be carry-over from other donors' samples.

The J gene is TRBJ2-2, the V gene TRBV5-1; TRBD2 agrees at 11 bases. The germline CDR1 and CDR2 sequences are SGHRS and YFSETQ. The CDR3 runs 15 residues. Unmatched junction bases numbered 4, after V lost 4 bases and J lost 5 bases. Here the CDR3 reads CASSLGLAETGELFF. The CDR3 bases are TGCGCCAGCAGCCTGGGACTAGCGGAAACCGGGGAGCTGTTTTTT.

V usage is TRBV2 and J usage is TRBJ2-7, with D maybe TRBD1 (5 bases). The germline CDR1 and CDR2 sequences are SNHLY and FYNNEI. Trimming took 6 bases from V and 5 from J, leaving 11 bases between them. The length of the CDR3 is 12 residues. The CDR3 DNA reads TGTGCCAGCAGGGCAGGGCCAAACGAGCAGTACTTC. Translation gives CASRAGPNEQYF.

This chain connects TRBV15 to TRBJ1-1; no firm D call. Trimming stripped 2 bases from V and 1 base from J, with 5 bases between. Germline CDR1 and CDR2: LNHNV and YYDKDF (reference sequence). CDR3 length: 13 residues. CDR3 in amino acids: CATSRNENTEAFF. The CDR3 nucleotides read TGTGCCACCAGCAGAAACGAGAACACTGAAGCTTTCTTT.

CDR3 nucleotide sequence: TGTGCCAGCAGCTTGGCGGGAGGGCCGGAGGAGACCCAGTACTTC. Its translation is CASSLAGGPEETQYF. This sequence joins TRBV7-3 and TRBJ2-5; 9 bases fit TRBD2. CDR3 length equals 15 residues. Trimming cost V 3 bases and J 5 bases; bases outside gene matches: 7. Germline V CDR1 and CDR2: SGHTA, FQGTGA.

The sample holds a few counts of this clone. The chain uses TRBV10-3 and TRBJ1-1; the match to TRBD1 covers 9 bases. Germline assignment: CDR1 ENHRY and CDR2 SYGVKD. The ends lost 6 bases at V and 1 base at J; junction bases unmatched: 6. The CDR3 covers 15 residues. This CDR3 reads CAIRGQGGANTEAFF. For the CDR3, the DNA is TGTGCCATCAGGGGACAGGGAGGGGCGAACACTGAAGCTTTCTTT.

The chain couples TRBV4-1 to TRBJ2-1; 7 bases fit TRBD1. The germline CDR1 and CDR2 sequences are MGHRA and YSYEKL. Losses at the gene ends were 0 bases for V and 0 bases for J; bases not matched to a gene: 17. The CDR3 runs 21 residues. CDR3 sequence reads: CASSQEMTSEGQFSSYNEQFF. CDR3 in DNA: TGCGCCAGCAGCCAAGAAATGACCTCTGAGGGACAGTTCAGCTCCTACAATGAGCAGTTCTTC.

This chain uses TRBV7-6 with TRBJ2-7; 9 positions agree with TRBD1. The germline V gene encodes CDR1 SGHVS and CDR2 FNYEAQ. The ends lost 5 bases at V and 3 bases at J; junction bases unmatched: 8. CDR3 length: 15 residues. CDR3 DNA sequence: TGTGCCAGCAGCGGGGGGACGGGACAGGGCTACGAGCAGTACTTC. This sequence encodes CASSGGTGQGYEQYF. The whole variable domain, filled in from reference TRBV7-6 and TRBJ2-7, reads GAGVSQSPRYKVTKRGQDVALRCDPISGHVSLYWYRQALGQGPEFLTYFNYEAQQDKSGLPNDRFSAERPEGSISTLTIQRTEQRDSAMYRCASSGGTGQGYEQYFGPGTRLTVT.

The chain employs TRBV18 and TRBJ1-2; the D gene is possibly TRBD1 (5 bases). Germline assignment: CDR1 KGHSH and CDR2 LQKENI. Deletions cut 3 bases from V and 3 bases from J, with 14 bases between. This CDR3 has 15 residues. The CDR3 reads CASSPLAGFDYGYTF. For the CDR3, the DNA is TGTGCCAGCTCACCGCTTGCAGGGTTTGACTATGGCTACACCTTC.

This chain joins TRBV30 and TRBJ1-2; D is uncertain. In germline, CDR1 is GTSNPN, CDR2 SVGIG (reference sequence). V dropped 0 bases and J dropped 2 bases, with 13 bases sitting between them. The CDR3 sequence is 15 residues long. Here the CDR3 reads CAWSVTRLYNYGYTF. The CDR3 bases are TGTGCCTGGAGTGTAACACGGCTCTACAACTATGGCTACACCTTC.

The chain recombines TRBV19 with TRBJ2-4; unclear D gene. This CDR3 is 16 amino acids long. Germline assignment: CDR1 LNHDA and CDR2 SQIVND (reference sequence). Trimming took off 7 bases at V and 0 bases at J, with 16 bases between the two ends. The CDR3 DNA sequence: TGTGCCAGTATGGCCAGAACAGAAATAGCCAAAAACATTCAGTACTTC. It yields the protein CASMARTEIAKNIQYF.

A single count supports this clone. The CDR3 DNA sequence: TGTGCCAGCAGTGAATATGGTCCCGAGCAGTACTTC. Translating gives CASSEYGPEQYF. The V gene is TRBV2, the J gene TRBJ2-7; D unclear. The V end lost 2 bases, the J end lost 6 bases, and 8 bases lay between the germline ends. Germline V gene sequence: CDR1 SNHLY, CDR2 FYNNEI. This CDR3 is built from 12 residues.

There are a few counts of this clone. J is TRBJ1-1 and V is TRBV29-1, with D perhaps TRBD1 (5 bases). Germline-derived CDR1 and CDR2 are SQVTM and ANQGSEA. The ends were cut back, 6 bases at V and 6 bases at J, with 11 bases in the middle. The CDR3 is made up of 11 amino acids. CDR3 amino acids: CSVSRGPEAFF. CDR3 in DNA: TGCAGCGTAAGTCGGGGCCCTGAAGCTTTCTTT.

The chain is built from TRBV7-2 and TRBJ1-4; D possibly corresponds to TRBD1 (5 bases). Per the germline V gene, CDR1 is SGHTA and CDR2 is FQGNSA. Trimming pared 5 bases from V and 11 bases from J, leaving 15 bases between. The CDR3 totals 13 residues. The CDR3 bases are TGTGCCAGCAGCCTCGGGACTCAACAGAAACTGTTTTTT. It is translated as CASSLGTQQKLFF.

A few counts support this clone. CDR3 sequence reads: CASSQELRTGREYF. The DNA of the CDR3 is TGCGCCAGCAGCCAAGAATTGAGGACAGGGAGGGAGTATTTT. The chain uses TRBV4-1 and TRBJ2-3, with D possibly matching TRBD1 (8 bases). The germline V gene encodes CDR1 MGHRA and CDR2 YSYEKL. V was pared by 0 bases and J by 13 bases, with 17 bases between. CDR3 length equals 14 residues.

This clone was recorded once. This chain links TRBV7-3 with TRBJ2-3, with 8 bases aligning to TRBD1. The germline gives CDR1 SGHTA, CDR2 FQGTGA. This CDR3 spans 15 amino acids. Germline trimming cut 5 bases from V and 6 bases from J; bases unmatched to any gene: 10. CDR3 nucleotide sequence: TGTGCCAGCAGCCCTAGGACAGGGTCAACCGATACGCAGTATTTT. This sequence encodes CASSPRTGSTDTQYF.

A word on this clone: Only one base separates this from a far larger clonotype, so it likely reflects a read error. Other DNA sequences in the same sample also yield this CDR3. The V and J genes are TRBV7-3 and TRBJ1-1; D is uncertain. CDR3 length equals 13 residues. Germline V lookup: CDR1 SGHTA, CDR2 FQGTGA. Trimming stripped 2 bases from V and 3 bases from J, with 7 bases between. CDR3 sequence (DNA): TGTGCCAGCAGCTTAGGGGAGTACACTGAAGCTTTCTTT. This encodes CASSLGEYTEAFF.

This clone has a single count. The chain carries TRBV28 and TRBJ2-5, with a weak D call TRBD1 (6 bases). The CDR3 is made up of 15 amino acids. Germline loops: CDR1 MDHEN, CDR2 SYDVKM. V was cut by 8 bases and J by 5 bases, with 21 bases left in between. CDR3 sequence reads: CASLTSAGAKETQYF. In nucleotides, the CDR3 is TGTGCCAGCTTGACCTCGGCAGGGGCGAAGGAGACCCAGTACTTC. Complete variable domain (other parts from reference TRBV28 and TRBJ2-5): DVKVTQSSRYLVKRTGEKVFLECVQDMDHENMFWYRQDPGLGLRLIYFSYDVKMKEKGDIPEGYSVSREKKERFSLILESASTNQTSMYLCASLTSAGAKETQYFGPGTRLLVL.

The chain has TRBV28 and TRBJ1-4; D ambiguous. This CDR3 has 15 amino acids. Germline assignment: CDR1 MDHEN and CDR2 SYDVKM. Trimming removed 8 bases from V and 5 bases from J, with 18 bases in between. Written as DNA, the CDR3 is TGTGCCAGCGTTCAGGCCTATGCTGGAAATGAAAAACTGTTTTTT. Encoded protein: CASVQAYAGNEKLFF.

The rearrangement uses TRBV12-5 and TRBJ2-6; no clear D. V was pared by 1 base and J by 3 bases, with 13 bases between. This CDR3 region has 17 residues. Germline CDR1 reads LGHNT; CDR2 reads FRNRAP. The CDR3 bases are TGTGCTAGTGGTTTGGGGGTTGAGGAAGGTGGGGCCAACGTCCTGACTTTC. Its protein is CASGLGVEEGGANVLTF.

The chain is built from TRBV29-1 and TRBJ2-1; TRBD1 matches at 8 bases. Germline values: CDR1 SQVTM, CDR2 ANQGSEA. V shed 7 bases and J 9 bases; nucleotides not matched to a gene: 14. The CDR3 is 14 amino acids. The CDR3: CSAQPGGGFGEQFF. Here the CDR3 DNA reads TGCAGCGCCCAACCAGGGGGCGGATTCGGTGAGCAGTTCTTC.

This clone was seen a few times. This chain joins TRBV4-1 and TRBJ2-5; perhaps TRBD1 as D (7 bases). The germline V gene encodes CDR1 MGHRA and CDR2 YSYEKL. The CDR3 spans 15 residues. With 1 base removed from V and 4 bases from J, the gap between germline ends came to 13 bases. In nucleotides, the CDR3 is TGCGCCAGCAGCCAAGGTGGAGGGGGCTCAGAGACCCAGTACTTC. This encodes CASSQGGGGSETQYF.

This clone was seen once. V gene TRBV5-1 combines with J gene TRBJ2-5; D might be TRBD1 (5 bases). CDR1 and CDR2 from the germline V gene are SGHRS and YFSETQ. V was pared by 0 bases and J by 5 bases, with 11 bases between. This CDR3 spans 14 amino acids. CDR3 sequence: CASSLDGAEETQYF. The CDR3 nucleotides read TGCGCCAGCAGCTTGGATGGGGCTGAGGAGACCCAGTACTTC.

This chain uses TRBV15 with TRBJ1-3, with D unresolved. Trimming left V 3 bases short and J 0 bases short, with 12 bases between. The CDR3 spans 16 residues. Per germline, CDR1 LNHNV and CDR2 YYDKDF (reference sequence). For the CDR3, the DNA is TGTGCCACCAGCAGGGACCTGAGGCCCTCTGGAAACACCATATATTTT. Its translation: CATSRDLRPSGNTIYF.

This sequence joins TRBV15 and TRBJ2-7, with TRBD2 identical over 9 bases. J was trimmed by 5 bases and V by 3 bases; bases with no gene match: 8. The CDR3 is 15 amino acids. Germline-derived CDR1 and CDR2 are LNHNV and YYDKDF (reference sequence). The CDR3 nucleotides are TGTGCCACCAGCAGGTTAGCGGGAGCACTCCACGAGCAGTACTTC. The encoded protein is CATSRLAGALHEQYF.

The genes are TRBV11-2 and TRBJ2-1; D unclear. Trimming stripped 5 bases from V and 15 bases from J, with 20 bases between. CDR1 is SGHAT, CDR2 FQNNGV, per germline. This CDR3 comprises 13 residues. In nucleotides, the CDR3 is TGTGCCAGCAGCACACCCGGAGATCTAGATCGGTTCTTC. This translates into CASSTPGDLDRFF.

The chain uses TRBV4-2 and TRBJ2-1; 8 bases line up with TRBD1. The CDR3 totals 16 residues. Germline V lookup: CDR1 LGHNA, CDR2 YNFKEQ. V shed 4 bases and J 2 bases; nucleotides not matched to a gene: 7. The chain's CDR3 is CASSLYRTGTYNEQFF. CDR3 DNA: TGTGCCAGCAGCCTGTATAGGACAGGGACCTACAATGAGCAGTTCTTC.